These T cell receptor beta chains were read from a single sample in a study of cytomegalovirus exposure and HLA in healthy donors. Libraries were prepared by immunoSEQ multiplex PCR; TCRdb keeps only in-frame clonotypes and omits some of them. The sample has approximately 51,000 clones. The sample taken for sequencing was PBMCs. The source is a man in his forties or fifties in good health and CMV-seropositive. The CDR3 runs from the conserved cysteine through the conserved F or W. D genes are given only for firm matches.

J gene: TRBJ2-7
D gene: .
V gene: TRBV11-1
CDR3 protein: CASSSSGGRREQYF
CDR3 DNA: TGTGCCAGCAGCTCCTCCGGAGGGAGACGCGAGCAGTACTTC

J gene: TRBJ2-7
D gene: .
V gene: TRBV19
CDR3 protein: CASSIVGAEQYF
CDR3 DNA: TGTGCCAGTAGTATAGTGGGGGCCGAGCAGTACTTC

J gene: TRBJ2-5
D gene: TRBD2
V gene: TRBV15
CDR3 protein: CATSRDTSTSGQETQYF
CDR3 DNA: TGTGCCACCAGCAGGGACACCTCAACTAGCGGACAAGAGACCCAGTACTTC

J gene: TRBJ2-1
D gene: .
V gene: TRBV5-1
CDR3 protein: CASSTSTYNEQFF
CDR3 DNA: TGCGCCAGCAGCACCAGTACGTACAATGAGCAGTTCTTC

J gene: TRBJ1-2
D gene: .
V gene: TRBV7-2
CDR3 protein: CASSLVAEDANYGYTF
CDR3 DNA: TGTGCCAGCAGCTTAGTGGCGGAGGACGCTAACTATGGCTACACCTTC

J gene: TRBJ1-1
D gene: .
V gene: TRBV2
CDR3 protein: CASVYMNTEAFF
CDR3 DNA: TGTGCCAGCGTGTACATGAACACTGAAGCTTTCTTT

J gene: TRBJ2-7
D gene: .
V gene: TRBV28
CDR3 protein: CASFGAETSYEQYF
CDR3 DNA: TGTGCCAGCTTTGGGGCAGAGACCTCCTACGAGCAGTACTTC

J gene: TRBJ1-1
D gene: .
V gene: TRBV10-3
CDR3 protein: CAISASSVSPTEAFF
CDR3 DNA: TGTGCCATCAGTGCCTCAAGCGTGAGCCCCACTGAAGCTTTCTTT

J gene: TRBJ2-3
D gene: .
V gene: TRBV7-9
CDR3 protein: CASSLVASGGGDTQYF
CDR3 DNA: TGTGCCAGCAGCTTAGTTGCTTCCGGAGGTGGAGATACGCAGTATTTT

J gene: TRBJ2-5
D gene: TRBD1
V gene: TRBV5-1
CDR3 protein: CASSLEAGGSGTQYF
CDR3 DNA: TGCGCCAGCAGCTTGGAAGCAGGGGGCTCAGGGACCCAGTACTTC

J gene: TRBJ1-1
D gene: TRBD1
V gene: TRBV19
CDR3 protein: CASSSTGGNTEAFF
CDR3 DNA: TGTGCCAGTAGTTCAACAGGGGGGAACACTGAAGCTTTCTTT

J gene: TRBJ2-7
D gene: TRBD1
V gene: TRBV27
CDR3 protein: CASSQYRTGAYEQYF
CDR3 DNA: TGTGCCAGCAGTCAATACAGGACAGGGGCCTACGAGCAGTACTTC

J gene: TRBJ2-3
D gene: .
V gene: TRBV6-5
CDR3 protein: CASSSKDTQYF
CDR3 DNA: TGTGCCAGCAGTTCCAAAGATACGCAGTATTTT

J gene: TRBJ2-3
D gene: .
V gene: TRBV5-1
CDR3 protein: CASSLRPLEDTQYF
CDR3 DNA: TGCGCCAGCAGCTTGAGACCCCTAGAAGATACGCAGTATTTT